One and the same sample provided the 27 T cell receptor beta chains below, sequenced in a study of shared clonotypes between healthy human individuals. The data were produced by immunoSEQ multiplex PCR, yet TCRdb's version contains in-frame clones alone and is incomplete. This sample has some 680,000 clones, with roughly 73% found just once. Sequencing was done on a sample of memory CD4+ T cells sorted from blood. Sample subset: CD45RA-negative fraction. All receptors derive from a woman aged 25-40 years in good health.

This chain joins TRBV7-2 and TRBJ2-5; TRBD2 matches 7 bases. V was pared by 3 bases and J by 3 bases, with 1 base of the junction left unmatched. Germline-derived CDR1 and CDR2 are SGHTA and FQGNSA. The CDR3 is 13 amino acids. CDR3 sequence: CASSLSGKETQYF. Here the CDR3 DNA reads TGTGCCAGCAGCTTGAGCGGGAAAGAGACCCAGTACTTC.

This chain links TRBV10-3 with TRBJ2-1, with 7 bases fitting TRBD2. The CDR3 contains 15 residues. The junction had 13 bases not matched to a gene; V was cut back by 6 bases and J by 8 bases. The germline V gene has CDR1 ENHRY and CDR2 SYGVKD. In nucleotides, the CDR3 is TGTGCCATCAGCGATCAATCGACTAGCCTGGATGAGCAGTTCTTC. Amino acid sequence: CAISDQSTSLDEQFF.

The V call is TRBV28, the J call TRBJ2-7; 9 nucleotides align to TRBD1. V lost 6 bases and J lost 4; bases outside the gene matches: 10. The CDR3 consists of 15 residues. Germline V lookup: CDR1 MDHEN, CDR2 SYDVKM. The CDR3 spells CASRPEGQGLYEQYF. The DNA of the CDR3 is TGTGCCAGCAGACCCGAGGGACAGGGACTTTACGAGCAGTACTTC.

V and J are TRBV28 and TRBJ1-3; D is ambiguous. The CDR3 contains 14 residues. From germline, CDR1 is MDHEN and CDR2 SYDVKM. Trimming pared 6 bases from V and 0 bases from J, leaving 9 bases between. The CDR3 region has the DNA TGTGCCAGCAGGCCAGGCCTCTCTGGAAACACCATATATTTT. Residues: CASRPGLSGNTIYF.

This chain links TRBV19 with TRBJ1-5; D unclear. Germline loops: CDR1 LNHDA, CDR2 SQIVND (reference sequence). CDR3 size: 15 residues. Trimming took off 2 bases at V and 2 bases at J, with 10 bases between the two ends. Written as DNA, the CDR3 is TGTGCCAGTAGTATATACGCCGCGGGCAATCAGCCCCAGCATTTT. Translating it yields CASSIYAAGNQPQHF.

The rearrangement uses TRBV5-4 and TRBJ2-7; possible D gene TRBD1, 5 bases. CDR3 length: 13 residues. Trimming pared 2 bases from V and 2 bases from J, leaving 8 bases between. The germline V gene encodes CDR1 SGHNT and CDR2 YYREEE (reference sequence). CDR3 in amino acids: CASSFGRAYEQYF. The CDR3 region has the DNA TGTGCCAGCAGCTTTGGCAGGGCCTACGAGCAGTACTTC.

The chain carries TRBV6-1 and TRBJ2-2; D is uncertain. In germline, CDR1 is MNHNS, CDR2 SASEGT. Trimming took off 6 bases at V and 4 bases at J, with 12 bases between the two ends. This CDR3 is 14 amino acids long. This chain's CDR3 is CASSSGSSTGELFF. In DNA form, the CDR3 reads TGTGCCAGCAGCTCGGGTAGTAGCACCGGGGAGCTGTTTTTT.

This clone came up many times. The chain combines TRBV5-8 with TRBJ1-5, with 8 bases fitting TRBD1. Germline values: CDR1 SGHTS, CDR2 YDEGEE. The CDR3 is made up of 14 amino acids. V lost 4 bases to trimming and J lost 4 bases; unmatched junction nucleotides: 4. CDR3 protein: CASSHRTGNQPQHF. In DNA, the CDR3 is TGTGCCAGCAGCCACCGGACAGGGAATCAGCCCCAGCATTTT.

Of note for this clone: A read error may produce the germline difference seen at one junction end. The DNA for the CDR3 is TGCAGCGTTGAAATTGCCGCAGCCTCTCGAAACACCATATATTTT. Translated, it gives CSVEIAAASRNTIYF. This chain connects TRBV29-1 to TRBJ1-3, with unresolved D. The germline gives CDR1 SQVTM, CDR2 ANQGSEA. This CDR3 comprises 15 residues.

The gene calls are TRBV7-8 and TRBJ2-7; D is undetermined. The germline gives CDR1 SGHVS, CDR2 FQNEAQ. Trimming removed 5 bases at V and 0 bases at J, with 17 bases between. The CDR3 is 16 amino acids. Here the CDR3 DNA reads TGTGCCAGCAGCCCCCGCGAGGACGGCCCCTCCTACGAGCAGTACTTC. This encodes CASSPREDGPSYEQYF.

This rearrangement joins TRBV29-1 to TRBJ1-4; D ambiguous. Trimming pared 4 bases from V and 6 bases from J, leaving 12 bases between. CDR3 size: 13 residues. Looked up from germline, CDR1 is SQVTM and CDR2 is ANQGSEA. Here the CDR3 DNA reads TGCAGCGTTGCCCCCTCTAGCTATGAAAAACTGTTTTTT. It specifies CSVAPSSYEKLFF. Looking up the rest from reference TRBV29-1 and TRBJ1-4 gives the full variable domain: SAVISQKPSRDICQRGTSLTIQCQVDSQVTMMFWYRQQPGQSLTLIATANQGSEATYESGFVIDKFPISRPNLTFSTLTVSNMSPEDSSIYLCSVAPSSYEKLFFGSGTQLSVL.

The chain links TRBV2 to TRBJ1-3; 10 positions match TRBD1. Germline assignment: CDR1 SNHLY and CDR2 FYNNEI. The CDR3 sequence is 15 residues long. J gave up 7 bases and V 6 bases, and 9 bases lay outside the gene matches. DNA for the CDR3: TGTGCCAGCAGACCAGACAGGGGGCTTAGGAACACCATATATTTT. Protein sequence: CASRPDRGLRNTIYF.

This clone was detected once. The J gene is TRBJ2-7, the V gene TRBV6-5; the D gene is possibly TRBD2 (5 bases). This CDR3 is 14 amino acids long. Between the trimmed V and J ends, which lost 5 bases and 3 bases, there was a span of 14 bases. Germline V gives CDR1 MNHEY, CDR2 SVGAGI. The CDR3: CASSALAGGYEQYF. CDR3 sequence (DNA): TGTGCCAGCAGTGCGTTAGCAGGAGGCTACGAGCAGTACTTC.

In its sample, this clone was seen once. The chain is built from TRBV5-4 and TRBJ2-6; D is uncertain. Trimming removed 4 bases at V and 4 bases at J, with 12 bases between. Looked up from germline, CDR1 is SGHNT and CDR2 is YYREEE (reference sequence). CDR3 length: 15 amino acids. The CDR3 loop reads CASSPKMGGANVLTF. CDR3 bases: TGTGCCAGCAGCCCCAAGATGGGCGGGGCCAACGTCCTGACTTTC.

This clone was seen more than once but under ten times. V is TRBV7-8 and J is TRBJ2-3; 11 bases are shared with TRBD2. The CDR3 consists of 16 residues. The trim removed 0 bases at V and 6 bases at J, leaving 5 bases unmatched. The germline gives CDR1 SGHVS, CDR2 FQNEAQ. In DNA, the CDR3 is TGTGCCAGCAGCTTAGCTAGCGGGAGGGGGCATGATACGCAGTATTTT. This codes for CASSLASGRGHDTQYF.

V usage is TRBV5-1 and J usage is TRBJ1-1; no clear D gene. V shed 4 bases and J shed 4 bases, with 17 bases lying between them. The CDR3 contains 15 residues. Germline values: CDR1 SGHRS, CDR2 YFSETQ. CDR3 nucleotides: TGCGCCAGCAGCCCCTTTACAGCTGGGAGCACTGAAGCTTTCTTT. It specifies CASSPFTAGSTEAFF.

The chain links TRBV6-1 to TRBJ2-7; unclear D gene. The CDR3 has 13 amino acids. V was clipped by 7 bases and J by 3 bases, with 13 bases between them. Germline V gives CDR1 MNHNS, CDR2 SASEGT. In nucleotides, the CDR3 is TGTGCCAGCACTCCTCGGGTGTACTACGAGCAGTACTTC. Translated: CASTPRVYYEQYF.

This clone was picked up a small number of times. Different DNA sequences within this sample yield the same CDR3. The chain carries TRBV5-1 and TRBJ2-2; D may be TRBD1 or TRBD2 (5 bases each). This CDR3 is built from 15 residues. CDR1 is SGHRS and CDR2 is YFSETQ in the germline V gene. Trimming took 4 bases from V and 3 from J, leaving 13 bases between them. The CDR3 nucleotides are TGCGCCAGCAGCATGGGGGACCGAGACACCGGGGAGCTGTTTTTT. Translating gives CASSMGDRDTGELFF.

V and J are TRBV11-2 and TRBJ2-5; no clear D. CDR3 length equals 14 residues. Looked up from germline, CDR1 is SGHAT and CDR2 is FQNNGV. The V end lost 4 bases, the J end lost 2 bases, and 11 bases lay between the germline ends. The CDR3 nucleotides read TGTGCCAGCAGCTCTAGATTGGGGCAAGAGACCCAGTACTTC. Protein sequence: CASSSRLGQETQYF.

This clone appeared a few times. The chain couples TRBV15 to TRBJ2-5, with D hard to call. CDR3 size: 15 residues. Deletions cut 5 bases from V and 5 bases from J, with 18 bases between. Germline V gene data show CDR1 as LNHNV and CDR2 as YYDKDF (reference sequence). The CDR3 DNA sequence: TGTGCCACCAGCTCACGGGCACAGTCTTTTGAGACCCAGTACTTC. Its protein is CATSSRAQSFETQYF.

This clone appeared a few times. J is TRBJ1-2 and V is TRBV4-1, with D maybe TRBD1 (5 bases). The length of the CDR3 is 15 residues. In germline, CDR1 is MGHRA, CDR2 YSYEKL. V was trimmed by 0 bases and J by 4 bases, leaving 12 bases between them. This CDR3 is CASSQESDSFYGYTF. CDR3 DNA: TGCGCCAGCAGCCAAGAATCCGACAGCTTCTATGGCTACACCTTC.

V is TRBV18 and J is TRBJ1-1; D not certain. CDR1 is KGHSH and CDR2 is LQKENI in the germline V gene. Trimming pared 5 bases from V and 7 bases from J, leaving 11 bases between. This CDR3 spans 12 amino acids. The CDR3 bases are TGTGCCAGCTCAAGAAGAGCGGATGAAGCTTTCTTT. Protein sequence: CASSRRADEAFF.

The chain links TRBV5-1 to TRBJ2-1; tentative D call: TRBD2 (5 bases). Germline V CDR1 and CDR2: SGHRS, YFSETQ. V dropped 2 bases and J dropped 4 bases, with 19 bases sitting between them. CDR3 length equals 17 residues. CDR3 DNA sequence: TGCGCCAGCAGCTTTGACCCCAGCGGAACCATTTACAATGAGCAGTTCTTC. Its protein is CASSFDPSGTIYNEQFF.

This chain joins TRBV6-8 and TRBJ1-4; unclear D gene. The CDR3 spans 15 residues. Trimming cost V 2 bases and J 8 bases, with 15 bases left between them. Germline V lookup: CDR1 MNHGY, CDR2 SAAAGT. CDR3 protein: CASSYGAQPDEKLFF. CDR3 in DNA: TGTGCCAGCAGTTACGGCGCCCAGCCGGACGAAAAACTGTTTTTT.

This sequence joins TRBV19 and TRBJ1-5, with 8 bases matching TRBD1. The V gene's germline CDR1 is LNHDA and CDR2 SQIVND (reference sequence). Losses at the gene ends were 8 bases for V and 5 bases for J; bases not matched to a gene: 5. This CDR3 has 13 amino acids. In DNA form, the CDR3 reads TGTGCCAGTGGGAGACAGGGGTATCAGCCCCAGCATTTT. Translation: CASGRQGYQPQHF. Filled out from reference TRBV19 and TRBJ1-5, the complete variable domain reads DGGITQSPKYLFRKEGQNVTLSCEQNLNHDAMYWYRQDPGQGLRLIYYSQIVNDFQKGDIAEGYSVSREKKESFPLTVTSAQKNPTAFYLCASGRQGYQPQHFGDGTRLSIL.

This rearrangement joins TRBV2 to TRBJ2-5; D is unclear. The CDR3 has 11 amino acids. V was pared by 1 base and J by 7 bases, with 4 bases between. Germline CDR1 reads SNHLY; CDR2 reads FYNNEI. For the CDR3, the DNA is TGTGCCAGCAGTGAAGTTGCGACCCAGTACTTC. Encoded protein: CASSEVATQYF.

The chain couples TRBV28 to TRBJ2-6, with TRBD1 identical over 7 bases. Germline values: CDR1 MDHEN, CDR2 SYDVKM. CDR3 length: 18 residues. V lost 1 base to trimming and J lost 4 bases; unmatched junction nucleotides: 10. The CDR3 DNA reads TGTGCCAGCAGTTTATTTATGAAGGGGGCGAACGGGGCCAACGTCCTGACTTTC. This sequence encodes CASSLFMKGANGANVLTF.